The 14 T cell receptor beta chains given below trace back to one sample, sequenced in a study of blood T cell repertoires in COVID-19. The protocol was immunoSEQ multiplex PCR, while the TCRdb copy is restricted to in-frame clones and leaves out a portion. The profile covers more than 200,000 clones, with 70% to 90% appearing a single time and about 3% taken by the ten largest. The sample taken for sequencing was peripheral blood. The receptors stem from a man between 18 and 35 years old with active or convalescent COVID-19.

Written as DNA, the CDR3 is TGTGCCAGTACCCAACGACTAGCGGGGTTCGGCGAGCAGTACTTC. It yields the protein CASTQRLAGFGEQYF. This chain connects TRBV19 to TRBJ2-7, with 11 bases fitting TRBD2. The CDR3 sequence is 15 residues long. J lost 6 bases, V lost 7 bases, and 11 bases had no gene match. Germline CDR1 is LNHDA and CDR2 is SQIVND (reference sequence).

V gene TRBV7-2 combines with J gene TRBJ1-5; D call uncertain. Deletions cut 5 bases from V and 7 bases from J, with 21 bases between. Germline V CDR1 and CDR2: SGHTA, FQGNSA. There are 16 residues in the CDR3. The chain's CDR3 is CASSPGRVGRAQPQHF. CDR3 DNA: TGTGCCAGCAGCCCCGGACGCGTAGGGAGGGCGCAGCCCCAGCATTTT. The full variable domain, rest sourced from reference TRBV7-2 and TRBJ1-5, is GAGVSQSPSNKVTEKGKDVELRCDPISGHTALYWYRQSLGQGLEFLIYFQGNSAPDKSGLPSDRFSAERTGGSVSTLTIQRTQQEDSAVYLCASSPGRVGRAQPQHFGDGTRLSIL.

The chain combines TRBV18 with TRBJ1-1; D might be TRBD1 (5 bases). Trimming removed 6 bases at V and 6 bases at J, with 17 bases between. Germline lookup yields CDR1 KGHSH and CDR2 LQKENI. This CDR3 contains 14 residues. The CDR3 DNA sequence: TGTGCCAGCTCCCCTATTCAGGGTGTCGCTGAAGCTTTCTTT. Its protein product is CASSPIQGVAEAFF.

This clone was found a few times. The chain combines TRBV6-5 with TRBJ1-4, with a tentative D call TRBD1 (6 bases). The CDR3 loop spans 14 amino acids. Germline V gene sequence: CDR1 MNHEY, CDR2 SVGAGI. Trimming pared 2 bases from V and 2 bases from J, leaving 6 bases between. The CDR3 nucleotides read TGTGCCAGCAGTTACGGACAGACTAATGAAAAACTGTTTTTT. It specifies CASSYGQTNEKLFF.

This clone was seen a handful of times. In DNA form, the CDR3 reads TGTGCCAGCAGCCAAGGGCTAGCGTCGACCTACGAGCAGTACTTC. Amino acid sequence: CASSQGLASTYEQYF. The V call is TRBV3-1 (or the pseudogene TRBV3-2), the J call TRBJ2-7; D may be TRBD2 (6 bases). The V gene's germline CDR1 is LGHDT and CDR2 YNNKEL (reference sequence). V lost 1 base and J 2 bases, leaving 12 bases between the germline ends. This CDR3 spans 15 amino acids.

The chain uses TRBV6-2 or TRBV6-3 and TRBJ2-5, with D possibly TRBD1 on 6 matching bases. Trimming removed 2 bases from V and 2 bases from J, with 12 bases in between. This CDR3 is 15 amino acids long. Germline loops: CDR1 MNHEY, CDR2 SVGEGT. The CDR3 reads CASSYTLGQQETQYF. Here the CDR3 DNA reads TGTGCCAGCAGTTACACCCTCGGACAGCAAGAGACCCAGTACTTC.

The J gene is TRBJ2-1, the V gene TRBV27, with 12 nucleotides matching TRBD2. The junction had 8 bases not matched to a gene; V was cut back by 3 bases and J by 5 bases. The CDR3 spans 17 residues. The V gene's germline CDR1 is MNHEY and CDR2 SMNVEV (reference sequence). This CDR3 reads CASSFMTSGRGDNEQFF. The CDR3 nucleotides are TGTGCCAGCAGTTTTATGACTAGCGGGAGAGGGGACAATGAGCAGTTCTTC.

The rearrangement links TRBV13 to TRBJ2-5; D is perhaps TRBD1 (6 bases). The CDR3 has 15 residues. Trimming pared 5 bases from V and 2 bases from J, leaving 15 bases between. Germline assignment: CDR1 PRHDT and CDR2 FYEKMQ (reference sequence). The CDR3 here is CASSPYRGGQETQYF. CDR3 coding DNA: TGTGCCAGCAGCCCGTACAGAGGGGGTCAAGAGACCCAGTACTTC.

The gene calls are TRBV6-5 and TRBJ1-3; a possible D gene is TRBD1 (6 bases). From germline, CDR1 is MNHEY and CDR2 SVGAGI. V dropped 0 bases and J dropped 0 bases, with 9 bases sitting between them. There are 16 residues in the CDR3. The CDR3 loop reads CASSYSTGHSGNTIYF. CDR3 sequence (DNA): TGTGCCAGCAGTTACTCGACAGGCCACTCTGGAAACACCATATATTTT.

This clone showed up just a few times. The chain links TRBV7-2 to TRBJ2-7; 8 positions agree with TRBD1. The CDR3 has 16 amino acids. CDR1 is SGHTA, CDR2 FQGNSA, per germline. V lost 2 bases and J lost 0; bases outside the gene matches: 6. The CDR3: CASSLTPGQVSYEQYF. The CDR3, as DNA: TGTGCCAGCAGCTTAACCCCGGGACAGGTCTCCTACGAGCAGTACTTC.

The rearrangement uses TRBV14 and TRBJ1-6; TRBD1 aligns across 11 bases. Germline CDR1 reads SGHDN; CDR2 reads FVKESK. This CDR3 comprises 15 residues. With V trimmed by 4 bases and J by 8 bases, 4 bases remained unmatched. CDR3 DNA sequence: TGTGCCAGCAGCCTTCAGGACAGGGGGCATTCACCCCTCCACTTT. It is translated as CASSLQDRGHSPLHF.

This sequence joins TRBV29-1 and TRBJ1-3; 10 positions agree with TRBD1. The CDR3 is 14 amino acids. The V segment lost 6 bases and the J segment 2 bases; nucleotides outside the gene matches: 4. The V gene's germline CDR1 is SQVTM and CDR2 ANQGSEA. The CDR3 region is CSVRTGGAGNTIYF. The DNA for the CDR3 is TGCAGCGTCCGGACAGGGGGAGCTGGAAACACCATATATTTT.

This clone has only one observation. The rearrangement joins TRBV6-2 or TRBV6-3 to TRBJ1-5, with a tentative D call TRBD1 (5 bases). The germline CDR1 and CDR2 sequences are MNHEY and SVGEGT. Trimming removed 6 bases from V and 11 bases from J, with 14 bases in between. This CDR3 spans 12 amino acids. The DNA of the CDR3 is TGTGCCAGCAGCCCCTGGGGGGGGTCCCAGCATTTT. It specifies CASSPWGGSQHF.

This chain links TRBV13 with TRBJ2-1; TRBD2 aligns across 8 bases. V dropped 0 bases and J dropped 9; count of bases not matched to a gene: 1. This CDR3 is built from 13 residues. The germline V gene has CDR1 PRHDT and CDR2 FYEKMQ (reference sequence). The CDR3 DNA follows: TGTGCCAGCAGCTTAGGCCGGGGGGGTGAGCAGTTCTTC. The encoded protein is CASSLGRGGEQFF.